The 12 T cell receptor beta chains reported below all come from one sample, sequenced in a study of early T cells in non-severe SARS-CoV-2 infection. TCRdb recomputed calls from the 5' RACE reads with MiXCR, one row per CDR3 protein. The sample has tens of thousands of distinct CDR3 sequences; around 10% are singletons. Input material: whole blood. The receptors were gathered from an adult who was a healthcare worker with PCR-confirmed SARS-CoV-2 infection or an uninfected control (not recorded which).

The sample holds many counts of this clonotype. V gene TRBV7-9 combines with J gene TRBJ2-3, with D possibly TRBD1 on 5 matching bases. The V gene's germline CDR1 is SEHNR and CDR2 FQNEAQ (reference sequence). The CDR3 length is 14 residues. V lost 3 bases, J lost 3 bases, and 10 bases lay in between. CDR3: CASSFGPGTDTQYF. CDR3 coding DNA: TGTGCCAGCAGCTTTGGTCCAGGGACAGATACGCAGTATTTT.

This clonotype was counted ten times or more. This chain joins TRBV7-3 and TRBJ1-1; D ambiguous. Germline loops: CDR1 SGHTA, CDR2 FQGTGA. V gave up 0 bases and J gave up 0 bases, with 8 bases separating them. The CDR3 has 15 amino acids. Written as DNA, the CDR3 is TGTGCCAGCAGCTTAACGGCCGGGATGAACACTGAAGCTTTCTTT. Translated: CASSLTAGMNTEAFF.

This clonotype was seen many times. This chain connects TRBV27 to TRBJ2-3; 10 bases are a match to TRBD1. CDR1 MNHEY and CDR2 SMNVEV come from the germline V gene (reference sequence). Germline trimming cut 6 bases from V and 2 bases from J; bases unmatched to any gene: 5. The CDR3 is 15 residues long. CDR3 in DNA: TGTGCCAGCAGGCGACAGGGGGCGTACACAGATACGCAGTATTTT. Amino acid sequence: CASRRQGAYTDTQYF.

This clonotype occurred a few times. J is TRBJ1-1 and V is TRBV20-1; possible D gene TRBD1, 6 bases. This CDR3 is built from 11 residues. Trimming stripped 6 bases from V and 3 bases from J, with 8 bases between. Germline CDR1 and CDR2: DFQATT and SNEGSKA (reference sequence). In DNA form, the CDR3 reads TGCAGTGCACCAGGGGACACTGAAGCTTTCTTT. Translation: CSAPGDTEAFF.

This clonotype was seen repeatedly, ten times or more. The V gene is TRBV11-2, the J gene TRBJ2-3; D is perhaps TRBD1 or TRBD2 (6 bases each). The CDR3 is 17 residues long. The V gene's germline CDR1 is SGHAT and CDR2 FQNNGV. V was shortened by 1 base and J by 5 bases, with 19 bases between the two germline ends. The CDR3 region is CASSLGPDRGGGDTQYF. In DNA, the CDR3 is TGTGCCAGCAGCTTAGGTCCGGACCGCGGAGGGGGAGATACGCAGTATTTT.

Ten or more counts support this clonotype. V usage is TRBV7-9 and J usage is TRBJ1-1; possibly TRBD1 for D (5 bases). There are 15 residues in the CDR3. Germline V gives CDR1 SEHNR, CDR2 FQNEAQ (reference sequence). V lost 4 bases, J lost 0 bases, and 12 bases lay in between. The CDR3 region is CASSSPRGVNTEAFF. CDR3 nucleotide sequence: TGTGCCAGCAGCTCCCCCAGAGGGGTGAACACTGAAGCTTTCTTT.

This clonotype was detected a few times. V is TRBV29-1 and J is TRBJ2-5, with D unclear. The CDR3 consists of 15 residues. In germline, CDR1 is SQVTM, CDR2 ANQGSEA. The ends were cut back, 5 bases at V and 4 bases at J, with 20 bases in the middle. CDR3 loop: CSVTPQPGSRETQYF. The CDR3 coding sequence is TGCAGCGTTACCCCCCAGCCAGGCAGTAGAGAGACCCAGTACTTC. Drawing the rest from reference TRBV29-1 and TRBJ2-5, the complete variable domain is SAVISQKPSRDICQRGTSLTIQCQVDSQVTMMFWYRQQPGQSLTLIATANQGSEATYESGFVIDKFPISRPNLTFSTLTVSNMSPEDSSIYLCSVTPQPGSRETQYFGPGTRLLVL.

This clonotype was detected a few times. This rearrangement joins TRBV12-3 or TRBV12-4 to TRBJ1-2, with TRBD1 matching over 7 bases. V shed 6 bases, J shed 7 bases, and the junction held 8 bases outside the gene matches. The CDR3 consists of 13 residues. The CDR3 protein is CASSLTGETGYTF. For the CDR3, the DNA is TGTGCCAGCAGCCTTACAGGGGAAACTGGCTACACCTTC.

This clonotype was recorded many times. This sequence joins TRBV11-2 and TRBJ2-2, with TRBD2 matching over 7 bases. V dropped 5 bases and J dropped 4; count of bases not matched to a gene: 7. The CDR3 length is 15 residues. Germline V gene lookup returns CDR1 SGHAT and CDR2 FQNNGV. In DNA, the CDR3 is TGTGCCAGCAGCCGGGCGGGAGAGGGCACCGGGGAGCTGTTTTTT. This gives the protein CASSRAGEGTGELFF.

This clonotype has just a few counts. The V and J genes are TRBV20-1 and TRBJ1-1; D gene ambiguous. Per the germline V gene, CDR1 is DFQATT and CDR2 is SNEGSKA (reference sequence). Trimming shortened V by 0 bases and J by 1 base, and 9 bases separated the two germline ends. This CDR3 contains 14 residues. The DNA of the CDR3 is TGCAGTGCTAGAGATGGGCAGTGGAACACTGAAGCTTTCTTT. Translating it yields CSARDGQWNTEAFF.

Ten or more counts support this clonotype. The V gene is TRBV4-2, the J gene TRBJ2-7, with a tentative D call TRBD2 (6 bases). Trimming removed 0 bases from V and 3 bases from J, with 12 bases in between. CDR3 length: 15 amino acids. In germline, CDR1 is LGHNA, CDR2 YNFKEQ. The CDR3 nucleotides read TGTGCCAGCAGCCAAGATCACGGGGGATACTACGAGCAGTACTTC. Its protein product is CASSQDHGGYYEQYF.

This clonotype was detected many times. The chain joins TRBV27 to TRBJ2-1; the D gene is possibly TRBD2 (6 bases). Trimming pared 6 bases from V and 5 bases from J, leaving 14 bases between. This CDR3 comprises 14 residues. From germline, CDR1 is MNHEY and CDR2 SMNVEV (reference sequence). The DNA for the CDR3 is TGTGCCAGCAGCACCGTGGGGGGTAACAATGAGCAGTTCTTC. Residues: CASSTVGGNNEQFF.